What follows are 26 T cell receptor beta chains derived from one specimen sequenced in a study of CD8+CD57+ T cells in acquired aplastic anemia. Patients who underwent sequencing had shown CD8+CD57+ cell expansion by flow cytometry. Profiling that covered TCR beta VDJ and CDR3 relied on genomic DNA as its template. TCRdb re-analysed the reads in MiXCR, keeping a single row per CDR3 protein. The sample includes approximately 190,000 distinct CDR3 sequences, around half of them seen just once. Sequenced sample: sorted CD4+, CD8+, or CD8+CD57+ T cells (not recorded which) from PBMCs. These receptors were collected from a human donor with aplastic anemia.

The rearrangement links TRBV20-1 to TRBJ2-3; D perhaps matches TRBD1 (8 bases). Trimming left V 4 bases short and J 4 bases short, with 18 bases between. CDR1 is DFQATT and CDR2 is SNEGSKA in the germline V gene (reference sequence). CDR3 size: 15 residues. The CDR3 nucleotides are TGCAGTGCTATCGTGGACAGGGCGGGAGCAGATACGCAGTATTTT. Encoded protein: CSAIVDRAGADTQYF.

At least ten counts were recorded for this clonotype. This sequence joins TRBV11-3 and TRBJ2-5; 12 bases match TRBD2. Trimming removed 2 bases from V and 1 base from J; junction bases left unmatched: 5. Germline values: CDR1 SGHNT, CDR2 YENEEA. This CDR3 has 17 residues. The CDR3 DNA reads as TGTGCCAGCAGCTTAACTACTAGCGGGAGGCTCCAAGAGACCCAGTACTTC. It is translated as CASSLTTSGRLQETQYF.

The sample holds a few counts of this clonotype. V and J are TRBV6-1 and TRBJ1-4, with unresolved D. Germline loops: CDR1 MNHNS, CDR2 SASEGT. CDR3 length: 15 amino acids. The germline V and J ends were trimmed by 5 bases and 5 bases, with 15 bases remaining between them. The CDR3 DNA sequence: TGTGCCAGCAGTATTTCTCGGGGTACCAATGAAAAACTGTTTTTT. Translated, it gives CASSISRGTNEKLFF.

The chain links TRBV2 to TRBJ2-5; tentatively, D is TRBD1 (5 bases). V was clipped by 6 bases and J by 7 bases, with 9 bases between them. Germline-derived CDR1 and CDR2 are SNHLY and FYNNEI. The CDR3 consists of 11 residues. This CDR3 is CASSQGWTQYF. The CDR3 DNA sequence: TGTGCCAGCAGCCAGGGCTGGACCCAGTACTTC.

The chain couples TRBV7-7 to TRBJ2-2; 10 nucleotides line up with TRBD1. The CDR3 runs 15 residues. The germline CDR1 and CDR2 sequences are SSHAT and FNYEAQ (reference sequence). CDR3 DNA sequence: TGTGCTAACAGCTTAGGGACAGGGGAGACCGGGGAGCTGTTTTTT. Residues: CANSLGTGETGELFF.

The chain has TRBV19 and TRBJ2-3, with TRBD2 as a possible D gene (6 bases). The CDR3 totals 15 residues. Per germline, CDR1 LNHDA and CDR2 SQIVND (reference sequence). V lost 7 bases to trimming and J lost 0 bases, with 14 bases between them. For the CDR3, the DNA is TGTGCCAGTACCATATCTGGGACTAGCACAGATACGCAGTATTTT. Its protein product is CASTISGTSTDTQYF.

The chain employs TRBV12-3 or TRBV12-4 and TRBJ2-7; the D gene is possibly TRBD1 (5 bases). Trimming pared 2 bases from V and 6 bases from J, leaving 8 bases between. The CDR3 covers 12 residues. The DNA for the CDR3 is TGTGCCAGCAGTTTATCGACAGCCGAGCAGTACTTC. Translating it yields CASSLSTAEQYF.

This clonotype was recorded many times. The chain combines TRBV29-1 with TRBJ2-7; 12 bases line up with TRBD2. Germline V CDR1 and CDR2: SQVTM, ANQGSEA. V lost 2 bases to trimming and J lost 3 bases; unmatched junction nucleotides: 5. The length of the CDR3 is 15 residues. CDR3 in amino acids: CSVENLAGGNYEQYF. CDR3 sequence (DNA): TGCAGCGTTGAAAACCTAGCGGGAGGGAACTACGAGCAGTACTTC.

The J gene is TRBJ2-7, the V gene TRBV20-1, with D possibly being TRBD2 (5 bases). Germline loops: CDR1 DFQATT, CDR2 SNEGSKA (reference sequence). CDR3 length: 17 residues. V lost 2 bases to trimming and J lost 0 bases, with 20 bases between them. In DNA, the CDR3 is TGCAGTGCTAGACACCCTAGGACGAACCGGGGCTCCTACGAGCAGTACTTC. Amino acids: CSARHPRTNRGSYEQYF.

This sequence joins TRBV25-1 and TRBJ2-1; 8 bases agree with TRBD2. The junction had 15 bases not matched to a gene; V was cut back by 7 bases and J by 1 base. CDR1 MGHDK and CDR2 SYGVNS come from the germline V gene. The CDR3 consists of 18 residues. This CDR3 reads CASILGTSQQPSYNEQFF. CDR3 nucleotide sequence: TGTGCCAGCATTCTAGGGACTAGTCAACAACCTTCCTACAATGAGCAGTTCTTC.

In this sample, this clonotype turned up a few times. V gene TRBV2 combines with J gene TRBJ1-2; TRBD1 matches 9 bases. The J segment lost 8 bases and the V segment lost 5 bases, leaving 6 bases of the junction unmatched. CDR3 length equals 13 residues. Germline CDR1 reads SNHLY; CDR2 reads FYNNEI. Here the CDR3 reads CASSLTGGLGYTF. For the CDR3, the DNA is TGTGCCAGCAGTTTAACAGGGGGCTTGGGCTACACCTTC.

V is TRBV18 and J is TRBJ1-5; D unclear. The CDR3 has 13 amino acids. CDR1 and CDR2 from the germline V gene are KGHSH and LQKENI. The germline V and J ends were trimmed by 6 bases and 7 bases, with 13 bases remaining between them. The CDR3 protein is CASSTNNRQPQHF. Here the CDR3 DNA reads TGTGCCAGCTCTACCAATAACCGGCAGCCCCAGCATTTT.

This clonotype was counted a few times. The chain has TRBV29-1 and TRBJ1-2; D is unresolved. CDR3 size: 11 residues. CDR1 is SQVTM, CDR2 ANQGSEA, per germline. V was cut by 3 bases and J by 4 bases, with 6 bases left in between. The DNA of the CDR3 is TGCAGCGTTGATTTTGGCTATGGCTACACCTTC. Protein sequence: CSVDFGYGYTF.

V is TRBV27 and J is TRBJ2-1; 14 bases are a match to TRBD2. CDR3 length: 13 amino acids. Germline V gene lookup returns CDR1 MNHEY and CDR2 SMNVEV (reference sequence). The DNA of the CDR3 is TGTGGCACGGGACTAGCGGGGGTTAATGAGCAGTTCTTC. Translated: CGTGLAGVNEQFF.

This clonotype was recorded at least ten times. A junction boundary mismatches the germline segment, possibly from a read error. CDR3 amino acids: CSYRAGGPHGVF. CDR3 sequence (DNA): TGCAGCTATCGGGCGGGAGGGCCTCATGGGGTCTTC. The rearrangement joins TRBV29-1 to TRBJ2-1; 9 bases line up with TRBD2. The V gene's germline CDR1 is SQVTM and CDR2 ANQGSEA. The CDR3 loop spans 12 amino acids.

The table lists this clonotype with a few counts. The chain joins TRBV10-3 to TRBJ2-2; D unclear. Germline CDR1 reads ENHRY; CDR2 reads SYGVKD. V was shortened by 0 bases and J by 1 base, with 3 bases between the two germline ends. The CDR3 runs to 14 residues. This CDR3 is CAISESRNTGELFF. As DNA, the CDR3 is TGTGCCATCAGTGAGTCCAGGAACACCGGGGAGCTGTTTTTT.

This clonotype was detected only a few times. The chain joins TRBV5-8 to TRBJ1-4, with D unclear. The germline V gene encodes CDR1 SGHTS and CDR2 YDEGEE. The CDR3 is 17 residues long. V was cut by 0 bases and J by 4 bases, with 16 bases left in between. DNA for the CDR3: TGTGCCAGCAGCTTGGATGTCTCAAGCTCACATAATGAAAAACTGTTTTTT. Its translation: CASSLDVSSSHNEKLFF.

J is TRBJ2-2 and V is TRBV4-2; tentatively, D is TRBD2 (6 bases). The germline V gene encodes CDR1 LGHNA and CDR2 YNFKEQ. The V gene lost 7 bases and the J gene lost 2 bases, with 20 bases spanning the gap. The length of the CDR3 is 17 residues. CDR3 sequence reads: CASTPEGPALNTGELFF. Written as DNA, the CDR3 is TGTGCCAGCACCCCGGAGGGGCCAGCCCTAAACACCGGGGAGCTGTTTTTT.

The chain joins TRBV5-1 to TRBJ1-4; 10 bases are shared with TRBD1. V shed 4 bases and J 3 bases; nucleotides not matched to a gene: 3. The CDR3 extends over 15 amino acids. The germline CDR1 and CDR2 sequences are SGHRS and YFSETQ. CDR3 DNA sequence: TGCGCCAGCAGCGCGGACAGGGGGGCTAATGAAAAACTGTTTTTT. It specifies CASSADRGANEKLFF.

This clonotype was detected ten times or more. In DNA form, the CDR3 reads TGTGCCAGCACCGGGGGGGCAGGAGAAGCTTTCTTT. Its translation is CASTGGAGEAFF. The chain recombines TRBV7-3 with TRBJ1-1; tentatively, D is TRBD1 (6 bases). Germline CDR1 SGHTA, CDR2 FQGTGA. The V and J ends lost 7 bases and 8 bases respectively, with 14 bases between them. CDR3 size: 12 residues.

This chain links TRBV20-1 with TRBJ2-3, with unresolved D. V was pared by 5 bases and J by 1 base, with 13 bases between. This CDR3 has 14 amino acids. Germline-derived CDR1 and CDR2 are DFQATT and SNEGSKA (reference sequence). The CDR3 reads CSADAPKGTDTQYF. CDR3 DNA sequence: TGCAGTGCTGACGCGCCCAAAGGCACAGATACGCAGTATTTT.

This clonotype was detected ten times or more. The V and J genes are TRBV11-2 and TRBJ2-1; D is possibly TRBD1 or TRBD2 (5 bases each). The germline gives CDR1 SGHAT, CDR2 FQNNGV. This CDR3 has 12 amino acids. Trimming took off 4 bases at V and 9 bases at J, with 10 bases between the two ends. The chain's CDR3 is CASSSHGGEQFF. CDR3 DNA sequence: TGTGCCAGCAGCTCTCATGGGGGTGAGCAGTTCTTC.

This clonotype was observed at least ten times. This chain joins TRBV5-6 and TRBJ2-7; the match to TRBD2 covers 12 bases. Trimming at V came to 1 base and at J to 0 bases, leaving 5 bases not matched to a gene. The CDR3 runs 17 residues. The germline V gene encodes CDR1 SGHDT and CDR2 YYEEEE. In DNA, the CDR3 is TGTGCCAGCAGCTTGAGGACTAGCGGGGTGAGCTCCTACGAGCAGTACTTC. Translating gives CASSLRTSGVSSYEQYF.

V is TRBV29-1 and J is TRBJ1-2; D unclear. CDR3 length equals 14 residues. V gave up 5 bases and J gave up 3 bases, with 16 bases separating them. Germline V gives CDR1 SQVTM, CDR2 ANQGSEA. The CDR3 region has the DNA TGCAGCGTTATAGAATCGGGCAGTGACTATGGCTACACCTTC. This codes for CSVIESGSDYGYTF. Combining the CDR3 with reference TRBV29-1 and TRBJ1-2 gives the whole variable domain SAVISQKPSRDICQRGTSLTIQCQVDSQVTMMFWYRQQPGQSLTLIATANQGSEATYESGFVIDKFPISRPNLTFSTLTVSNMSPEDSSIYLCSVIESGSDYGYTFGSGTRLTVV.

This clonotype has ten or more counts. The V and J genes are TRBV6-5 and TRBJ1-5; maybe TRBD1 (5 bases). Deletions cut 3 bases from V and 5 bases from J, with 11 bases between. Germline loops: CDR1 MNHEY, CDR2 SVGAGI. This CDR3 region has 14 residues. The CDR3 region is CASSYRVGDQPQHF. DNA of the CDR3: TGTGCCAGCAGTTATCGCGTAGGGGATCAGCCCCAGCATTTT.

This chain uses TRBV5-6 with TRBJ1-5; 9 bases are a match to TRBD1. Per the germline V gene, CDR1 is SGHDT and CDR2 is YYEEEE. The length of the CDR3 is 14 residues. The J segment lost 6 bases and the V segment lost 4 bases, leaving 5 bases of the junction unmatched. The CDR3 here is CASSRQGGIQPQHF. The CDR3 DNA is TGTGCCAGCAGCCGACAGGGGGGGATTCAGCCCCAGCATTTT.